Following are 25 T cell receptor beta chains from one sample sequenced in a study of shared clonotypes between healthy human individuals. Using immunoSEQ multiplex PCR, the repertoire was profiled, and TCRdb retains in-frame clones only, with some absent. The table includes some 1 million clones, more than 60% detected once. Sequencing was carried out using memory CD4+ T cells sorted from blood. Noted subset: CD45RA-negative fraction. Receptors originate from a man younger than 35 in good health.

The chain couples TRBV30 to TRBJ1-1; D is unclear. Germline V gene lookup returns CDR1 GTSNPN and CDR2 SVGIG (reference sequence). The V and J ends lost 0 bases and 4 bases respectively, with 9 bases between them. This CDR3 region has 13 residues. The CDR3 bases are TGTGCCTGGAGTGTGGATTTAGGCACTGAAGCTTTCTTT. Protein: CAWSVDLGTEAFF.

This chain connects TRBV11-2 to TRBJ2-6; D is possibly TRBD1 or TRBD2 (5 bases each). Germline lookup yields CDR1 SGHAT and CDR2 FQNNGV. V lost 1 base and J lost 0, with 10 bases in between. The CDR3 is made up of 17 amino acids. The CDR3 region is CASSLGLGGSGANVLTF. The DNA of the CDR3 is TGTGCCAGCAGCTTAGGTCTTGGGGGCTCTGGGGCCAACGTCCTGACTTTC.

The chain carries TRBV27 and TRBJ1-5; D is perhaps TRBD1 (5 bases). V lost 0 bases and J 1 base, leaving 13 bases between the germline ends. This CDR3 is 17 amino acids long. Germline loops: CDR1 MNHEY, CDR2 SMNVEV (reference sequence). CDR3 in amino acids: CASSLSFKGMSNQPQHF. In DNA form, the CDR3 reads TGTGCCAGCAGTTTATCGTTTAAGGGGATGAGCAATCAGCCCCAGCATTTT.

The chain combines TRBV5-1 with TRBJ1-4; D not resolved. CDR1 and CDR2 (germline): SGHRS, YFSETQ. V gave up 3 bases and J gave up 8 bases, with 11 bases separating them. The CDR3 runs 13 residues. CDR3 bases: TGCGCCAGCAGCTCCGGACGGACCGAAAAACTGTTTTTT. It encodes CASSSGRTEKLFF.

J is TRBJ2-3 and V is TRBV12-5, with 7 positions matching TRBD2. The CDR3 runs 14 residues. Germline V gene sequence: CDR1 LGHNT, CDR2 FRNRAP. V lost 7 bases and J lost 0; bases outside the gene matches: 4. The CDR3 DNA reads TGTGCTAGTGTTCTTAGCGGGAGCACAGATACGCAGTATTTT. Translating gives CASVLSGSTDTQYF.

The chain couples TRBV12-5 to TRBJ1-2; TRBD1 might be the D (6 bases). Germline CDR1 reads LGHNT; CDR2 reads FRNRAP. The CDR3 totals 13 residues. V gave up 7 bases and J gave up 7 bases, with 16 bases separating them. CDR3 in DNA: TGTGCTAGTGCCCCAAGATGGGGGCTTGGCTACACCTTC. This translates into CASAPRWGLGYTF. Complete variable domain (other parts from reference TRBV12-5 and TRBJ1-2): DARVTQTPRHKVTEMGQEVTMRCQPILGHNTVFWYRQTMMQGLELLAYFRNRAPLDDSGMPKDRFSAEMPDATLATLKIQPSEPRDSAVYFCASAPRWGLGYTFGSGTRLTVV.

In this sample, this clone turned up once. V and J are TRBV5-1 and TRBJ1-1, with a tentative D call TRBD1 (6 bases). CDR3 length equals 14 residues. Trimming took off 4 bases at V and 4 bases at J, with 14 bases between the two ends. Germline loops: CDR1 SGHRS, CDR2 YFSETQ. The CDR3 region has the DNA TGCGCCAGCAGCGAGGGGGGTGCGGGCACTGAAGCTTTCTTT. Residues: CASSEGGAGTEAFF.

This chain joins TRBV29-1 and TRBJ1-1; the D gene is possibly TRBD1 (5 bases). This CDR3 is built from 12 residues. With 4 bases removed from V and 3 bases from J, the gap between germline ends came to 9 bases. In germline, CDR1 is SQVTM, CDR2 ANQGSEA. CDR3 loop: CSVGWGDTEAFF. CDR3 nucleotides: TGCAGCGTTGGATGGGGGGACACTGAAGCTTTCTTT.

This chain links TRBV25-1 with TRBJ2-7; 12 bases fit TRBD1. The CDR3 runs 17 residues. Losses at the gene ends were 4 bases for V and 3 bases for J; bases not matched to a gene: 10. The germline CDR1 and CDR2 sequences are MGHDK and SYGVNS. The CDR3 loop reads CASSGDRGRGFFYEQYF. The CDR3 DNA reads TGTGCCAGCAGTGGGGACAGGGGGCGAGGATTTTTCTACGAGCAGTACTTC.

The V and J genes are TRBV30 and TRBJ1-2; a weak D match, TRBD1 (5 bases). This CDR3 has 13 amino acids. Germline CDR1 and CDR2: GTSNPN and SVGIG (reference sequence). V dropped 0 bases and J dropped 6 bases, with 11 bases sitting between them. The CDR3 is CAWSVPGRHGYTF. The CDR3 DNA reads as TGTGCCTGGAGTGTGCCAGGGAGGCATGGCTACACCTTC.

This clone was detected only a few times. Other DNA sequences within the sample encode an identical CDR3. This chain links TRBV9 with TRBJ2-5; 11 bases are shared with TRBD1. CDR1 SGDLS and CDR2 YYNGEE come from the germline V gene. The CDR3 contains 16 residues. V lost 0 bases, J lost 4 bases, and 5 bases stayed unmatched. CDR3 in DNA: TGTGCCAGCAGCGTAGCGGGGGGACAGGGGGGAGAGACCCAGTACTTC. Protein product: CASSVAGGQGGETQYF. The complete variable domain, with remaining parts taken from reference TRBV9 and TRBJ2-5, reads DSGVTQTPKHLITATGQRVTLRCSPRSGDLSVYWYQQSLDQGLQFLIQYYNGEERAKGNILERFSAQQFPDLHSELNLSSLELGDSALYFCASSVAGGQGGETQYFGPGTRLLVL.

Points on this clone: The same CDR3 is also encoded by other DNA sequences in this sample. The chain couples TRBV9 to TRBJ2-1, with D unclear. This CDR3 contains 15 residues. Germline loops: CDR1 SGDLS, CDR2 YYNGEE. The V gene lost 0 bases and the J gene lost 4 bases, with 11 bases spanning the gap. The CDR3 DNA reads TGTGCCAGCAGCGTAGGGCCCGAATCGTACAATGAGCAGTTCTTC. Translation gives CASSVGPESYNEQFF.

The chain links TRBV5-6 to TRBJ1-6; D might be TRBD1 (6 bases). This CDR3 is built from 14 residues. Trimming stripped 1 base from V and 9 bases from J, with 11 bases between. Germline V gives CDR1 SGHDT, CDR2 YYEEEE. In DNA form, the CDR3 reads TGTGCCAGCAGCTTGCTCCAGGGGACTTCACCCCTCCACTTT. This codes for CASSLLQGTSPLHF.

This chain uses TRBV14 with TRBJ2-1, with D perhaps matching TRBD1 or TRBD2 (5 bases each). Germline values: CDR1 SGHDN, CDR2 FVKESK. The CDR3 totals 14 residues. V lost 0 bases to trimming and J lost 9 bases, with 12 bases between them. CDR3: CASSQDRRGAEQFF. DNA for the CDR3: TGTGCCAGCAGCCAAGATCGGCGAGGGGCTGAGCAGTTCTTC.

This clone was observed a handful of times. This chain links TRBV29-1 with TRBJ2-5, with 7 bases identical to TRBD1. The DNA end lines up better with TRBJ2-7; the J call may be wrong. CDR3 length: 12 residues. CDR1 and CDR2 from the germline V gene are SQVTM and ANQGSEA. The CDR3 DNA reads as TGCAGCGCCTGGACAGGAACCTACGAGCAGTACTTC. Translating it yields CSAWTGTYEQYF.

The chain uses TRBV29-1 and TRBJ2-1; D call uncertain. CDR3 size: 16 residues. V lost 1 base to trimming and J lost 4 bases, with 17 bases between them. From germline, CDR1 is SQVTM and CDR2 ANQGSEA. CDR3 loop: CSVEARVGSIYNEQFF. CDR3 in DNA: TGCAGCGTTGAAGCCCGCGTGGGGTCGATATACAATGAGCAGTTCTTC.

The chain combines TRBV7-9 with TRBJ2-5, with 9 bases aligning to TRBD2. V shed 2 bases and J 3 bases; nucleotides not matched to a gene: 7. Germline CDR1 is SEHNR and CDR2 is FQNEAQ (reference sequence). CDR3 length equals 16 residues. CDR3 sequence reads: CASSLQAGGPKETQYF. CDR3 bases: TGTGCCAGCAGCTTACAAGCGGGGGGTCCCAAAGAGACCCAGTACTTC. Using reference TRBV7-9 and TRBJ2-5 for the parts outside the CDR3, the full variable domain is DTGVSQNPRHKITKRGQNVTFRCDPISEHNRLYWYRQTLGQGPEFLTYFQNEAQLEKSRLLSDRFSAERPKGSFSTLEIQRTEQGDSAMYLCASSLQAGGPKETQYFGPGTRLLVL.

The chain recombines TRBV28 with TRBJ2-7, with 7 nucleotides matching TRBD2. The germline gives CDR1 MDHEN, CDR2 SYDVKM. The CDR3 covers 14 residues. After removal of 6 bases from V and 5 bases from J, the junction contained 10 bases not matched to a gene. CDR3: CASRTTTSAHEQYF. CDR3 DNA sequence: TGTGCCAGCAGAACCACCACTAGCGCCCACGAGCAGTACTTC.

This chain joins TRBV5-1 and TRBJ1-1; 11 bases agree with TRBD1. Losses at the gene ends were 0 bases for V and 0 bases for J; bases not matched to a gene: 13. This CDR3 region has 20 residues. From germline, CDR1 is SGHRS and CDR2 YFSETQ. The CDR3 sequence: CASSLVGPRTGGPMNTEAFF. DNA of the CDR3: TGCGCCAGCAGCTTGGTAGGACCGAGGACAGGGGGCCCCATGAACACTGAAGCTTTCTTT. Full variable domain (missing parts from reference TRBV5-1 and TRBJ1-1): KAGVTQTPRYLIKTRGQQVTLSCSPISGHRSVSWYQQTPGQGLQFLFEYFSETQRNKGNFPGRFSGRQFSNSRSEMNVSTLELGDSALYLCASSLVGPRTGGPMNTEAFFGQGTRLTVV.

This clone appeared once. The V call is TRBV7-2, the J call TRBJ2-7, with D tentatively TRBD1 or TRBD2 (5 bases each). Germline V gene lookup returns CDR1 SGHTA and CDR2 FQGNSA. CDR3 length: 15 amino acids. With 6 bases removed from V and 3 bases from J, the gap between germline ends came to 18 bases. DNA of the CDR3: TGTGCCAGCAGTCGCCACCGGGACGGACTCTACGAGCAGTACTTC. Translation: CASSRHRDGLYEQYF.

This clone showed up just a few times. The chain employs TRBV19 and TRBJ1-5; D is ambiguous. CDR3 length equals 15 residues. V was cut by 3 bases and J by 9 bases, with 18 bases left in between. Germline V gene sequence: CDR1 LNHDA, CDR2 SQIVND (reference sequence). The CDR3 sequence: CASSIGGTAFGPQHF. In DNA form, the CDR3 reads TGTGCCAGTAGTATTGGAGGCACGGCCTTCGGGCCCCAGCATTTT.

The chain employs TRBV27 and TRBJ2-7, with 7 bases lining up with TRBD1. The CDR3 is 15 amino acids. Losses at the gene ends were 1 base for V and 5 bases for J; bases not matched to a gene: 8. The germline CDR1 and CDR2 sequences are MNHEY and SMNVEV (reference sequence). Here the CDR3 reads CASSLYTGEPHEQYF. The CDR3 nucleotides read TGTGCCAGCAGTTTATATACAGGGGAGCCCCACGAGCAGTACTTC.

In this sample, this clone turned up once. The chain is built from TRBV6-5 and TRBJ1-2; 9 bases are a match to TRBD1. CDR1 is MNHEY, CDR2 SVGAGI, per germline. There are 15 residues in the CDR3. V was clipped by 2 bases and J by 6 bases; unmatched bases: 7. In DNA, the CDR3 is TGTGCCAGCAGTTACGCTTACCGGACAGGGGATGGCTACACCTTC. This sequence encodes CASSYAYRTGDGYTF.

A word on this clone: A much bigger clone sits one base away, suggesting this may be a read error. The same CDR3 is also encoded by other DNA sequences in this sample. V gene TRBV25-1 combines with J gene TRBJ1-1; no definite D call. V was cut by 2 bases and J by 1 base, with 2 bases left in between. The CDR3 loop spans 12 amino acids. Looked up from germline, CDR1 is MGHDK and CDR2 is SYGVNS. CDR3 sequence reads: CASSERNTEAFF. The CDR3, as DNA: TGTGCCAGCAGTGAAAGGAACACTGAAGCTTTCTTT.

The CDR3 sequence: CASRRTGDYGYTF. CDR3 sequence (DNA): TGCGCCAGCAGGCGTACAGGGGACTATGGCTACACCTTC. This sequence joins TRBV5-1 and TRBJ1-2; TRBD1 agrees at 7 bases. The CDR3 has 13 amino acids. Germline V gene lookup returns CDR1 SGHRS and CDR2 YFSETQ. The junction had 4 bases not matched to a gene; V was cut back by 5 bases and J by 3 bases.